The following is a T cell receptor beta chain sequence with its context. What it binds is not known. The sample originates from a study of CXCR3-negative and CXCR3-positive naive CD8 T cells. Study-level findings and limits: Diversity ran similarly high across both naive subsets but far lower in memory CD8+ cells. CXCR3-positive naive cells carried more hydrophobic TRB CDR3s than CXCR3-negative naive cells did.

Per the germline V gene, CDR1 is MRHNA and CDR2 is SNTAGT. This CDR3 is built from 13 residues. UMI-tagged TRB cDNA libraries were built via 5' RACE. After re-calling the 5' RACE reads, TCRdb lists one entry per CDR3 protein, DNA absent. The ten top clones account for around 2.5%, within a sample of over 35,000 distinct CDR3 sequences. This TCR was sampled from a human donor in good health. Some clones in this sample may be carry-over from other donors' samples. The sequenced sample was naive CXCR3- CD8+ T cells from blood. Subset specified: CD45RO-CCR7+CD27+CD95- naive CD8+ T cells lacking CXCR3 (TNR3-). The chain has TRBV6-4 and TRBJ2-3. CDR3 amino acids: CASVVLGTDTQYF.